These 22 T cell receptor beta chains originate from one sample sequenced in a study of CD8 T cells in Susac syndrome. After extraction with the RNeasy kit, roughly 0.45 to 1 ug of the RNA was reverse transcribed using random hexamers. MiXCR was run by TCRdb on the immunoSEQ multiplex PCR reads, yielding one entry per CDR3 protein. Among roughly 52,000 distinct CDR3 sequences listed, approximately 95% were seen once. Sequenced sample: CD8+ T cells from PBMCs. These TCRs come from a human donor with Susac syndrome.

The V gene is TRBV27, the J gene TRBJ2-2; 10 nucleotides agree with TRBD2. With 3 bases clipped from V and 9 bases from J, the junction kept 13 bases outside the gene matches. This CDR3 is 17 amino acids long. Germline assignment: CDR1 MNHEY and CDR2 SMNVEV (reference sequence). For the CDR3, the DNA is TGTGCCAGCAGTTTCGCAGCAGGGGTAGCGGGGGGCCGGGAGCTGTTTTTT. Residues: CASSFAAGVAGGRELFF.

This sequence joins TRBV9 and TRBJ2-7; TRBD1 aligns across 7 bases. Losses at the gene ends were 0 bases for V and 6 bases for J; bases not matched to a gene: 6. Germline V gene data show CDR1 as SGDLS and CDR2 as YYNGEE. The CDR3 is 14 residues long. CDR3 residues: CASSVGGGRSEQYF. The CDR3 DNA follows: TGTGCCAGCAGCGTAGGAGGGGGCCGCTCCGAGCAGTACTTC.

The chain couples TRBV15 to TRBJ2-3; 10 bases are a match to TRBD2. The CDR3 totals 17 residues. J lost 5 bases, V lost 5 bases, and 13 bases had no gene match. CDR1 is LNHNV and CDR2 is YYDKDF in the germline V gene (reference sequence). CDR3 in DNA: TGTGCCACCAGCGGACAACCCTTAGCGGGGGGTGGAGATACGCAGTATTTT. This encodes CATSGQPLAGGGDTQYF. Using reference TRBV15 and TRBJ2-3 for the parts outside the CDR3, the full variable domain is DAMVIQNPRYQVTQFGKPVTLSCSQTLNHNVMYWYQQKSSQAPKLLFHYYDKDFNNEADTPDNFQSRRPNTSFCFLDIRSPGLGDTAMYLCATSGQPLAGGGDTQYFGPGTRLTVL.

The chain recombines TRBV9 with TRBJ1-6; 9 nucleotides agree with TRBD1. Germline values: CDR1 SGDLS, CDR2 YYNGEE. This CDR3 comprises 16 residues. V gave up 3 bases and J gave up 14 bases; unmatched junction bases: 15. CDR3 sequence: CASSASGQGTLPSLHF. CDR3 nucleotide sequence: TGTGCCAGCAGCGCATCGGGACAGGGCACCCTCCCGTCCCTCCACTTT.

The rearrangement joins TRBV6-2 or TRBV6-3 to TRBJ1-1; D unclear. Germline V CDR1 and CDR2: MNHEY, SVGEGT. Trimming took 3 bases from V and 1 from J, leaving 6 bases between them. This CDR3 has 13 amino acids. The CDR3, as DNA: TGTGCCAGCAGTTATAATGAGAACACTGAAGCTTTCTTT. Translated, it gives CASSYNENTEAFF.

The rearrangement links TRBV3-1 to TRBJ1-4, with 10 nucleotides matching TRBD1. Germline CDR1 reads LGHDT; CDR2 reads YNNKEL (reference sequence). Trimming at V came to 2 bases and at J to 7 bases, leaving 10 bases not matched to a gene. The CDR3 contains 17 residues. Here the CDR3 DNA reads TGTGCCAGCAGCCAACATCCGGGACAGGGGCCCAGTGAAAAACTGTTTTTT. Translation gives CASSQHPGQGPSEKLFF.

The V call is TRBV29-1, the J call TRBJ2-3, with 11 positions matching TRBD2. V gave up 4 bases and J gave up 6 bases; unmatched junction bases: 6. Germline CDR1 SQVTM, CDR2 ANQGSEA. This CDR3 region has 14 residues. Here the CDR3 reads CSVVPLAGADTQYF. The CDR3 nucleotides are TGCAGCGTTGTTCCACTAGCGGGGGCCGATACGCAGTATTTT.

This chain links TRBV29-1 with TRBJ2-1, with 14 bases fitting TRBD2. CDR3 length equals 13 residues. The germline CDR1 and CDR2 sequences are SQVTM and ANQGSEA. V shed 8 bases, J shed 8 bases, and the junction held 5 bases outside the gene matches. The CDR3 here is CSSRLAGGHEQFF. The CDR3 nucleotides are TGCAGCTCCAGACTAGCGGGGGGGCATGAGCAGTTCTTC.

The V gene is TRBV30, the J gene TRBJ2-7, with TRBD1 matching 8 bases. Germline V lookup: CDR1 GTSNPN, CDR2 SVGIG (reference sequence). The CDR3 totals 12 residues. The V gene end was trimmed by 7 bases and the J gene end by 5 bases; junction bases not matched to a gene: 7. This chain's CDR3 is CASSDRAHEQYF. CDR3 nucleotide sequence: TGTGCCTCCTCGGACAGGGCCCACGAGCAGTACTTC. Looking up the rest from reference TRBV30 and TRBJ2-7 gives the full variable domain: SQTIHQWPATLVQPVGSPLSLECTVEGTSNPNLYWYRQAAGRGLQLLFYSVGIGQISSEVPQNLSASRPQDRQFILSSKKLLLSDSGFYLCASSDRAHEQYFGPGTRLTVT.

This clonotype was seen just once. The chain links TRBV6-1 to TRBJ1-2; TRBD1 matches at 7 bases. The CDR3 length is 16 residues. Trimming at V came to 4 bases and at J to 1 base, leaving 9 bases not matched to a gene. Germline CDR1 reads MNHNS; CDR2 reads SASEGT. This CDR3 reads CASSGGDRTINYGYTF. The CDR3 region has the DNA TGTGCCAGCAGTGGAGGGGACAGAACCATTAACTATGGCTACACCTTC.

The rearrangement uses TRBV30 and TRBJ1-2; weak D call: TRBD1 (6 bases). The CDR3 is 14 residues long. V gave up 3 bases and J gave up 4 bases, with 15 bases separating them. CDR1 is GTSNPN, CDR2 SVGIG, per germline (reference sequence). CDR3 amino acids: CAWRGKQGFYGYTF. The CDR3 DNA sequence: TGTGCCTGGAGGGGAAAACAGGGATTCTATGGCTACACCTTC.

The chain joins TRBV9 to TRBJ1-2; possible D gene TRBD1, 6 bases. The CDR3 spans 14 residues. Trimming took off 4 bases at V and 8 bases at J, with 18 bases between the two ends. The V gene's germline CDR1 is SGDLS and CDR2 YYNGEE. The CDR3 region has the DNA TGTGCCAGCAGCTCACACAGGGTAACGGGGGGCTACACCTTC. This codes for CASSSHRVTGGYTF.

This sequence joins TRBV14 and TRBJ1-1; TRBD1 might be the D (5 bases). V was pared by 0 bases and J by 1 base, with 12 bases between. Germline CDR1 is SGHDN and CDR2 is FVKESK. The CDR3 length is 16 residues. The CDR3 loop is CASSQDFPGTNTEAFF. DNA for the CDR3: TGTGCCAGCAGCCAAGATTTCCCAGGGACGAACACTGAAGCTTTCTTT.

The CDR3 reads CASKRDSPNQPQHF. CDR3 bases: TGTGCCAGCAAGAGAGACAGTCCCAATCAGCCCCAGCATTTT. The rearrangement joins TRBV6-1 to TRBJ1-5, with a weak D call TRBD1 (5 bases). V lost 7 bases and J lost 3, with 13 bases in between. Germline loops: CDR1 MNHNS, CDR2 SASEGT. The CDR3 totals 14 residues.

As DNA, the CDR3 is TGCAGTGCTAGAGATCAGGGCACTGAAGCTTTCTTT. Translating it yields CSARDQGTEAFF. The chain employs TRBV20-1 and TRBJ1-1; D might be TRBD1 (5 bases). V was clipped by 0 bases and J by 4 bases, with 6 bases between them. CDR1 and CDR2 from the germline V gene are DFQATT and SNEGSKA (reference sequence). The CDR3 runs to 12 residues.

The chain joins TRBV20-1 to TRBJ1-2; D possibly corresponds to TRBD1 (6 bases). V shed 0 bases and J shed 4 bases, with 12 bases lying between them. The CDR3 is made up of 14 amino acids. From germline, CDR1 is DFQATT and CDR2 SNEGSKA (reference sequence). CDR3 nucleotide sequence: TGCAGTGCTAGAGATAGGGGGGCCTCCTATGGCTACACCTTC. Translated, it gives CSARDRGASYGYTF.

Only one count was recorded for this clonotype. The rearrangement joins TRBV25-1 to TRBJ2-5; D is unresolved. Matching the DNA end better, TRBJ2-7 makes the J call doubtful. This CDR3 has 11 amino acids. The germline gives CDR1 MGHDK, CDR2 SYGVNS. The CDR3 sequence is CASILGYEQYF. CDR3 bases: TGTGCCAGCATCCTCGGTTACGAGCAGTACTTC.

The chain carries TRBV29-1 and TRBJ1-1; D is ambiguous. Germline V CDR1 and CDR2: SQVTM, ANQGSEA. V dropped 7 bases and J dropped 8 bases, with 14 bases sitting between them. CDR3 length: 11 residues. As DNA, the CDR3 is TGCAGCGACAGACCGGGAGTAGAAGCTTTCTTT. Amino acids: CSDRPGVEAFF.

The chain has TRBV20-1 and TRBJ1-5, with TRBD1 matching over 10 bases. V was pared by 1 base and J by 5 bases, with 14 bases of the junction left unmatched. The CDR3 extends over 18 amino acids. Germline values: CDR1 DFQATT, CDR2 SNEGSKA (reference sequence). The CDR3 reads CSARGGTGAAGGYQPQHF. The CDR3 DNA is TGCAGTGCTAGAGGCGGGACAGGGGCCGCAGGGGGCTATCAGCCCCAGCATTTT.

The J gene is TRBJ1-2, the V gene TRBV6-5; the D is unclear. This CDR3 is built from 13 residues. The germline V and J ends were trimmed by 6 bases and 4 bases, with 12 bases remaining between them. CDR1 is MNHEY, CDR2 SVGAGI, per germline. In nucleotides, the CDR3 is TGTGCCAGCAGCACCCCTGAAAGCTATGGCTACACCTTC. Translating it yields CASSTPESYGYTF.

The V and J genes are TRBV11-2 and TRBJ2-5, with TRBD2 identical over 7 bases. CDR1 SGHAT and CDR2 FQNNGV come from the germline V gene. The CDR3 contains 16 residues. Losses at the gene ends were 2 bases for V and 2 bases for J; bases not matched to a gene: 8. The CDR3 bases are TGTGCCAGCAGCTTACCAGCGGGGCGTCTTCAAGAGACCCAGTACTTC. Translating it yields CASSLPAGRLQETQYF.

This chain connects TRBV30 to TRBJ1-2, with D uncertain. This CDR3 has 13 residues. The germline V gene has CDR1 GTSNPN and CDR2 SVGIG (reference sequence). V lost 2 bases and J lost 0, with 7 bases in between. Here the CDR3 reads CAWSPVTNYGYTF. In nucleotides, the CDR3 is TGTGCCTGGAGTCCGGTTACTAACTATGGCTACACCTTC.